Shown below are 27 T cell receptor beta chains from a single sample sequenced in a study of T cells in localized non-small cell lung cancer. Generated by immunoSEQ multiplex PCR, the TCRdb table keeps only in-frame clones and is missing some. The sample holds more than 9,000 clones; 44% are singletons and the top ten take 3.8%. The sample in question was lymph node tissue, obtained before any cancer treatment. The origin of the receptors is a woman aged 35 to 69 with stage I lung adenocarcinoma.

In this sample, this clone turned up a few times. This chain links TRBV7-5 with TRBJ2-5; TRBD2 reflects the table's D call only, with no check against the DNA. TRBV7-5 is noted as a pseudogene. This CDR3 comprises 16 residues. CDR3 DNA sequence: TGTGCCAGCAGCTTAGTTCCGGCTAGCTTTAAAGAGACCCAGTACTTC. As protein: CASSLVPASFKETQYF.

For the CDR3, the DNA is TGTGCCTGGGACCCGGGACAGCCTACCAACTATGGCTACACCTTC. This sequence encodes CAWDPGQPTNYGYTF. The chain uses TRBV30 and TRBJ1-2; 7 nucleotides agree with TRBD1. The CDR3 extends over 15 amino acids. CDR1 and CDR2 (germline): GTSNPN, SVGIG (reference sequence). V shed 5 bases, J shed 2 bases, and the junction held 11 bases outside the gene matches.

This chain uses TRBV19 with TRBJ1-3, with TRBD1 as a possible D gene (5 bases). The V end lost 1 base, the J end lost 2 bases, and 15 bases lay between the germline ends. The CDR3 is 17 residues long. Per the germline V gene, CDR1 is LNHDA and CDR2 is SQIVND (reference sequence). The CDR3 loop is CASSIVHWDLAGNTIYF. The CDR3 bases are TGTGCCAGTAGTATAGTTCACTGGGACTTAGCTGGAAACACCATATATTTT.

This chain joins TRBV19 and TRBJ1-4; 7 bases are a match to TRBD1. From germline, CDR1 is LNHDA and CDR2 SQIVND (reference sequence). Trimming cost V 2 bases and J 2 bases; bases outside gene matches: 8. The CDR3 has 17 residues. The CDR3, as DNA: TGTGCCAGTAGTATAATTGGGACAGATGGGACTAATGAAAAACTGTTTTTT. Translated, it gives CASSIIGTDGTNEKLFF.

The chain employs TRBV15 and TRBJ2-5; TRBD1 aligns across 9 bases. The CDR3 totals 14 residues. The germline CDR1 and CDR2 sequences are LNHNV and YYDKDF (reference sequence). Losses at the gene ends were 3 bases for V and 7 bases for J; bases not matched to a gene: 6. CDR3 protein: CATSSRDRAGTQYF. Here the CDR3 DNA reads TGTGCCACCAGCAGCCGGGACAGGGCGGGGACCCAGTACTTC. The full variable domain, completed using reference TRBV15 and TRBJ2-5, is DAMVIQNPRYQVTQFGKPVTLSCSQTLNHNVMYWYQQKSSQAPKLLFHYYDKDFNNEADTPDNFQSRRPNTSFCFLDIRSPGLGDTAMYLCATSSRDRAGTQYFGPGTRLLVL.

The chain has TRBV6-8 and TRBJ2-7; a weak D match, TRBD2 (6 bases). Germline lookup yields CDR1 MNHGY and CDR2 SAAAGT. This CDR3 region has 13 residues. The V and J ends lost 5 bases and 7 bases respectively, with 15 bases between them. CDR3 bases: TGTGCCAGCAGTGCAGCAGGGACTTTTGAGCAGTACTTC. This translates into CASSAAGTFEQYF.

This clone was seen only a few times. The CDR3 sequence: CAWGSGLLRGEQYF. Written as DNA, the CDR3 is TGTGCCTGGGGGTCGGGCCTTCTTAGAGGTGAGCAGTACTTC. The rearrangement links TRBV30 to TRBJ2-7, with unresolved D. CDR1 and CDR2 from the germline V gene are GTSNPN and SVGIG (reference sequence). The V and J ends lost 5 bases and 7 bases respectively, with 21 bases between them. CDR3 length equals 14 residues.

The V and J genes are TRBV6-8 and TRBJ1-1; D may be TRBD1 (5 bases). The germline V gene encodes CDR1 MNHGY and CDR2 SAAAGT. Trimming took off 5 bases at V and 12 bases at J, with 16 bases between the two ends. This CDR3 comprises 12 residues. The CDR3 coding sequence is TGTGCCAGCAGTGGGACTCATAGGGTAACTTTCTTT. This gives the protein CASSGTHRVTFF.

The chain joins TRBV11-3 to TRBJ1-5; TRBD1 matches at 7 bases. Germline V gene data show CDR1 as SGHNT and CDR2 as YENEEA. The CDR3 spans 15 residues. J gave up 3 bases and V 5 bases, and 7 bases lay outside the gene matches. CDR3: CASSPGTVTNQPQHF. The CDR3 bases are TGTGCCAGCAGCCCCGGGACAGTGACCAATCAGCCCCAGCATTTT.

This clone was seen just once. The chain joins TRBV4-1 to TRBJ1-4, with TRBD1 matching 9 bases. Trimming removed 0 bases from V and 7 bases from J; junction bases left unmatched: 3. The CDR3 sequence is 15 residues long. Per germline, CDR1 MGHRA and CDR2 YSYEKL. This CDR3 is CASSQETGGSEKLFF. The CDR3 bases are TGCGCCAGCAGCCAAGAAACAGGGGGCTCTGAAAAACTGTTTTTT.

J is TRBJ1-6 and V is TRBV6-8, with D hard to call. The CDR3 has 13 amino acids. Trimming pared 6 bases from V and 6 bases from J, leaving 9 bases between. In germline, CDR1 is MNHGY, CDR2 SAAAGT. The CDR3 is CASRPSGNSPLHF. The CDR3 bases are TGTGCCAGCAGACCCTCTGGTAATTCACCCCTCCACTTT.

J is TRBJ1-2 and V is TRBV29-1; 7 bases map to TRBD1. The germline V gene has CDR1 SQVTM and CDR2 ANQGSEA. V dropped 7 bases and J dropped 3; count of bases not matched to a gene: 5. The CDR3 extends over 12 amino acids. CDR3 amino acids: CSARQGDYGYTF. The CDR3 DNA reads TGCAGCGCCCGACAGGGAGACTATGGCTACACCTTC. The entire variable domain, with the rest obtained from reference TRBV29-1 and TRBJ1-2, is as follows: SAVISQKPSRDICQRGTSLTIQCQVDSQVTMMFWYRQQPGQSLTLIATANQGSEATYESGFVIDKFPISRPNLTFSTLTVSNMSPEDSSIYLCSARQGDYGYTFGSGTRLTVV.

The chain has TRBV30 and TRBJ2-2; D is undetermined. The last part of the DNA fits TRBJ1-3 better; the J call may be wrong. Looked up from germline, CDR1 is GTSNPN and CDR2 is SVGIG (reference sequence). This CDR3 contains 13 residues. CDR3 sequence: CAWSLFSGNTIYF. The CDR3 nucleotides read TGTGCCTGGAGTCTATTCTCTGGAAACACCATATATTTT.

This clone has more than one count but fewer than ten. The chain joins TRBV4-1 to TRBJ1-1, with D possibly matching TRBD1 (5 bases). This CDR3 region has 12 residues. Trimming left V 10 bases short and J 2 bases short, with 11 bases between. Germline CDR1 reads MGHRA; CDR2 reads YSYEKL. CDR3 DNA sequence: TGCGCCACCCCGAGGGGAAACACTGAAGCTTTCTTT. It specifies CATPRGNTEAFF.

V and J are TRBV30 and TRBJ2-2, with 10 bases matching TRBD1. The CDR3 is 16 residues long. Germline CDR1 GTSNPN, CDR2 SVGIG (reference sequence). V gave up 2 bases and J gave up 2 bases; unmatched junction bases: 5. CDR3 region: CAWSRQGAINTGELFF. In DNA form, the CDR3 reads TGTGCCTGGAGTAGACAGGGGGCGATTAACACCGGGGAGCTGTTTTTT.

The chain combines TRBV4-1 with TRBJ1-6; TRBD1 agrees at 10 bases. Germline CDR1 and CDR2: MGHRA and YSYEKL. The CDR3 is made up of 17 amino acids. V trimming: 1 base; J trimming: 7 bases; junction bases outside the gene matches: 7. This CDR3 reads CASSQGTGGSLNSPLHF. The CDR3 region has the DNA TGCGCCAGCAGCCAAGGGACAGGGGGATCGTTGAATTCACCCCTCCACTTT.

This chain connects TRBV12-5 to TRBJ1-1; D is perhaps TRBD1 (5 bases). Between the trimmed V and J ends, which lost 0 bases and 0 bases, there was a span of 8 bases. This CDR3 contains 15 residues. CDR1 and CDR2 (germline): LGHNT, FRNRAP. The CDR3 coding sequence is TGTGCTAGTGGTTTGGTGGGGGTAGTGAACACTGAAGCTTTCTTT. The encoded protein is CASGLVGVVNTEAFF. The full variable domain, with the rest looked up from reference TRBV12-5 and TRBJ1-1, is DARVTQTPRHKVTEMGQEVTMRCQPILGHNTVFWYRQTMMQGLELLAYFRNRAPLDDSGMPKDRFSAEMPDATLATLKIQPSEPRDSAVYFCASGLVGVVNTEAFFGQGTRLTVV.

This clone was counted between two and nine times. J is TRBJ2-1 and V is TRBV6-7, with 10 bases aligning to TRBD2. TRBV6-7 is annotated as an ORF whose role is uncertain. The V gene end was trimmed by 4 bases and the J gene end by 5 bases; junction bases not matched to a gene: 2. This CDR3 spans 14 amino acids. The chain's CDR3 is CASSFSGGHNEQFF. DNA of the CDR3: TGTGCCAGCAGTTTTAGCGGGGGGCACAATGAGCAGTTCTTC.

In DNA, the CDR3 is TGCGCCAGCTCCCCACGACAGACAATCACAGATACGCAGTATTTT. It translates to CASSPRQTITDTQYF. The chain combines TRBV5-1 with TRBJ2-3; D perhaps matches TRBD1 (5 bases). Per the germline V gene, CDR1 is SGHRS and CDR2 is YFSETQ. CDR3 length: 15 amino acids. V was trimmed by 7 bases and J by 2 bases, leaving 17 bases between them.

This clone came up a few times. As DNA, the CDR3 is TGTGCCAGTAGACGGACAGACTTTTCATCTGATAGCAATCAGCCCCAGCATTTT. Its translation: CASRRTDFSSDSNQPQHF. The chain couples TRBV19 to TRBJ1-5; tentatively, D is TRBD1 (6 bases). The CDR3 extends over 18 amino acids. V shed 6 bases and J shed 0 bases, with 21 bases lying between them. CDR1 and CDR2 from the germline V gene are LNHDA and SQIVND (reference sequence).

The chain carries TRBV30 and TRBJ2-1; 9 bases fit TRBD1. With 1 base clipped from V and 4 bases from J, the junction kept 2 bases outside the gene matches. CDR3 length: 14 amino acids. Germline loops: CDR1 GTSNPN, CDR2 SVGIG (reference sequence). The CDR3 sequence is CAWSGGTGYNEQFF. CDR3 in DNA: TGTGCCTGGAGTGGGGGGACAGGGTACAATGAGCAGTTCTTC. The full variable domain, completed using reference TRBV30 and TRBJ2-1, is SQTIHQWPATLVQPVGSPLSLECTVEGTSNPNLYWYRQAAGRGLQLLFYSVGIGQISSEVPQNLSASRPQDRQFILSSKKLLLSDSGFYLCAWSGGTGYNEQFFGPGTRLTVL.

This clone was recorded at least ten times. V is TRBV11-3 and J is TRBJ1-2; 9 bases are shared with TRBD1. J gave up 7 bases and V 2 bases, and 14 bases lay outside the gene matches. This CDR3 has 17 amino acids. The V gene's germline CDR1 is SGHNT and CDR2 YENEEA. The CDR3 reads CASSLTSWDREDSGYTF. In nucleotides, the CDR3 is TGTGCCAGCAGCTTAACCTCCTGGGACAGGGAGGATTCTGGCTACACCTTC.

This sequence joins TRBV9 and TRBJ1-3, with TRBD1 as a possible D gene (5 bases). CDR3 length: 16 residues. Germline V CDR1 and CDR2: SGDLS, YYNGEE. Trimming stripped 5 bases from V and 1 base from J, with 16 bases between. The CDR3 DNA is TGTGCCAGCAGTGTTCTTCAGGGAGGGTCTGGAAACACCATATATTTT. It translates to CASSVLQGGSGNTIYF.

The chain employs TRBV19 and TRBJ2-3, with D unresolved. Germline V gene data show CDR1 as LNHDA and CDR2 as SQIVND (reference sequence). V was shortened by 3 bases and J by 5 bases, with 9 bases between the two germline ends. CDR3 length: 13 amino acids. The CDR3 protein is CASSILAQDTQYF. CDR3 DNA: TGTGCCAGTAGTATCCTGGCACAAGATACGCAGTATTTT.

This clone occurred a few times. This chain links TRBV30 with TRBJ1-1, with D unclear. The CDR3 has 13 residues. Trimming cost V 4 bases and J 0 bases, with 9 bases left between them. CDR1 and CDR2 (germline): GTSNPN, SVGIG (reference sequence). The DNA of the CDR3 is TGTGCCTGGAAGGTAGCCTTGAACACTGAAGCTTTCTTT. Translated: CAWKVALNTEAFF.

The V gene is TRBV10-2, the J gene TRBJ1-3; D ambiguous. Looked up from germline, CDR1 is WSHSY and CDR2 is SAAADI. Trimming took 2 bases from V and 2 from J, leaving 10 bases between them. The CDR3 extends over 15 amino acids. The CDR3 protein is CASSELRTAGNTIYF. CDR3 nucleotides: TGCGCCAGCAGTGAGCTTCGGACGGCTGGAAACACCATATATTTT.

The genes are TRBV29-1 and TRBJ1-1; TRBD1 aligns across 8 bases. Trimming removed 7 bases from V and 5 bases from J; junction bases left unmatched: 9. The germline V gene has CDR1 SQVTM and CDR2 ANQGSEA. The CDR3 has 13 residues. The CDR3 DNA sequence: TGCAGCGGATTTAGACAGGGGAGGACTGAAGCTTTCTTT. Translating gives CSGFRQGRTEAFF.